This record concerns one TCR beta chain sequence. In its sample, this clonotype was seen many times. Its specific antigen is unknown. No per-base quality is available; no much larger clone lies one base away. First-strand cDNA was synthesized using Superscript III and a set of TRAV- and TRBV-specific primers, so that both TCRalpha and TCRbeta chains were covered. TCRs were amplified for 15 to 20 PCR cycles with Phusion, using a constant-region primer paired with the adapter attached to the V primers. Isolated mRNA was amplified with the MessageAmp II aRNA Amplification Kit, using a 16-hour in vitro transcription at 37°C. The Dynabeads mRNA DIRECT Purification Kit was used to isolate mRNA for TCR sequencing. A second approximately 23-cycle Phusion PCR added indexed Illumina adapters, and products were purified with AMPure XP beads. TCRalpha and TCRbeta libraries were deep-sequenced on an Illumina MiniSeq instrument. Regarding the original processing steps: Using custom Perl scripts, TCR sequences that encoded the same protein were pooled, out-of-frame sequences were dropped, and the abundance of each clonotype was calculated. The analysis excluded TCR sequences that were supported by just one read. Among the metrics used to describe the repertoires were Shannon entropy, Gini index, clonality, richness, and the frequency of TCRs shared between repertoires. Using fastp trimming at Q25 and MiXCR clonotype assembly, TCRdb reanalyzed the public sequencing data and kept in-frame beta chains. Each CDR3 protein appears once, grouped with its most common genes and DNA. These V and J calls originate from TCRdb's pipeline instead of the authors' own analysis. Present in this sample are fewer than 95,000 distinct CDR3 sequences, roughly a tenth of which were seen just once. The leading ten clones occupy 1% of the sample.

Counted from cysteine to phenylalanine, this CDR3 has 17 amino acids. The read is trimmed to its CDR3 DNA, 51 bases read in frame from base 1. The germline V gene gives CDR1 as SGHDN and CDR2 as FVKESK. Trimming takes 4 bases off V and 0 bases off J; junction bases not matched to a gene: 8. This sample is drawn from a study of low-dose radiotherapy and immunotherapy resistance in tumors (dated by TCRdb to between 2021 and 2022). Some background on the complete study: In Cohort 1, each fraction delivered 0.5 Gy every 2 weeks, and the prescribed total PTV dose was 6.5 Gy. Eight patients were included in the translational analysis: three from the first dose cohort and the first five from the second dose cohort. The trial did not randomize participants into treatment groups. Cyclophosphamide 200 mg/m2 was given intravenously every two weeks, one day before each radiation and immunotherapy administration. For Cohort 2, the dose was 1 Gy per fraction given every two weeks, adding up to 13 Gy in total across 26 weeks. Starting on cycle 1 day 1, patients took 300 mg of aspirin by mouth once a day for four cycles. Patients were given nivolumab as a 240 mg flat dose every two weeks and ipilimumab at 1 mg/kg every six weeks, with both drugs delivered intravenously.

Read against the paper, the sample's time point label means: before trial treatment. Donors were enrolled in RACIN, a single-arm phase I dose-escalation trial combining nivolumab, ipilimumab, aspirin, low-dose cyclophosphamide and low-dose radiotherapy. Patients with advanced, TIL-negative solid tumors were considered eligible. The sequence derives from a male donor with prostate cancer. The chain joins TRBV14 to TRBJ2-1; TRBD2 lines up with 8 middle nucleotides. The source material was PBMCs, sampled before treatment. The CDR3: CASSPLSGTSSYNEQFF. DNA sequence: TGTGCCAGCAGCCCTCTTAGCGGGACGAGCTCCTACAATGAGCAGTTCTTC.